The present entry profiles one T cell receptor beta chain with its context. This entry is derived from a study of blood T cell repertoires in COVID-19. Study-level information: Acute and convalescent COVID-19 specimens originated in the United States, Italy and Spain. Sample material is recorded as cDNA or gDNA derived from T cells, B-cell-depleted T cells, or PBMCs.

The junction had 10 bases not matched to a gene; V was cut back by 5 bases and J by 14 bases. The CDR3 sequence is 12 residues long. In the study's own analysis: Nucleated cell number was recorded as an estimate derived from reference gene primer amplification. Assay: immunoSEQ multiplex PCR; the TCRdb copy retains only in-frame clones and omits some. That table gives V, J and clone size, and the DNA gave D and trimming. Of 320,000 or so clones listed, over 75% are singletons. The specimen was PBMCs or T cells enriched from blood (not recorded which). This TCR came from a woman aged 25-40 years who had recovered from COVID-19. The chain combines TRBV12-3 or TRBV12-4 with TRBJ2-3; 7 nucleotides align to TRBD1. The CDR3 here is CASSPRDSAPYF. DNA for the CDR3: TGTGCCAGCAGTCCCCGGGACAGTGCACCGTATTTT.